This T cell receptor beta chain stems from a study of T cell repertoires in cytomegalovirus infection. One entry per CDR3 protein, called by TCRdb with MiXCR from the reads. The data show about 240,000 distinct CDR3 sequences, under 8.5% seen once. Study conclusions and caveats: HLA-C-restricted CMV-specific TCR beta clonotypes were dominant in the ex vivo response. Pooled public TCR beta family frequency picked out CMV carriers with the relevant HLA.

This clonotype was seen many times. Its antigen remains unknown. Germline V gives CDR1 SGHTA, CDR2 FQGNSA. The germline V and J ends were trimmed by 4 bases and 3 bases, with 15 bases remaining between them. This CDR3 contains 16 residues. This receptor was taken from a human donor in good health (CMV status not recorded). Some clones in this sample may be carry-over from other donors' samples. The sample taken for sequencing was PBMCs. The chain has TRBV7-2 and TRBJ1-4, with D unresolved. CDR3 sequence: CASSSYFQRANEKLFF. DNA for the CDR3: TGTGCCAGCAGCTCATACTTCCAGAGGGCTAATGAAAAACTGTTTTTT.